This TCR beta chain was observed in a study of Graves' ophthalmopathy and Graves' hyperthyroidism. Study-level results: In separating ophthalmopathy from stable hyperthyroidism, a 13-signature model achieved roughly 87% sensitivity and 81.08% specificity. Most expanded thyroid clonotypes above 0.001 frequency also appeared in blood.

Amplified material comprised TCR beta CDR3 regions derived from RNA transcripts. First-round RT-PCR relied on HTBI primers, and a second-round multiplex PCR came next. TCRdb independently ran MiXCR on the multiplex PCR reads; one entry per CDR3 protein. The sample carries over 450,000 distinct CDR3 sequences, roughly an eighth recorded once. At least ten counts were recorded for this clonotype. Its cognate antigen is unknown. One junction end does not reproduce the germline sequence, and a read error may be involved. Germline V gives CDR1 MNHNS, CDR2 SASEGT. The CDR3 spans 13 residues. In donors with ophthalmopathy, activity was moderate-to-severe, with CAS ≥3, NOSPECS ≥4 and duration under 3 months. Researchers turned away patients with other autoimmune diseases, uncontrolled infections, pregnancy or lactation.

Sequencing input: blood. The chain combines TRBV6-1 with TRBJ2-7; tentative D call: TRBD2 (5 bases). This TCR was recovered from a woman aged 25 to 39 with Graves' ophthalmopathy. The CDR3 DNA reads TGTGCCGGCAGTGAATCAGAGGGCTACGAGCAGTACTTC. As protein: CAGSESEGYEQYF.